This T cell receptor beta chain was captured in a study of cytomegalovirus exposure and HLA in healthy donors. Germline V gives CDR1 SGHRS, CDR2 YFSETQ. Trimming at V came to 5 bases and at J to 2 bases, leaving 18 bases not matched to a gene. This CDR3 is built from 20 residues. Vbeta (60) and Jbeta (13) primers were used in the PCR. Some clones are missing from TCRdb's copy, which holds only in-frame ones; the method was immunoSEQ multiplex PCR. Of some 190,000 clones detected, 76% appear once; the ten largest clones hold roughly 2.5%. The gene calls are TRBV5-1 and TRBJ2-6; 8 nucleotides line up with TRBD2. This TCR came from a woman younger than 45 in good health and CMV-seropositive. The sequenced sample was PBMCs. Here the CDR3 DNA reads TGCGCCAGCAGATTCGGGCTTAGGGTCGGGGGGGCCACTGGGGCCAACGTCCTGACTTTC. This translates into CASRFGLRVGGATGANVLTF.